The rows below give T cell receptor beta chains drawn from one sample of a study of vaccination effects on CD4 cells after COVID-19. Antigen specificity for these receptors is unknown. Here immunoSEQ multiplex PCR was the method, and the copy in TCRdb shows in-frame clones only, minus some. The sample holds about 13,000 clones, around 78% seen once. This material consisted of CD4+ T cells from PBMCs cultured with HCoV-NL63 spike peptides, taken after COVID-19 vaccination. These receptor sequences come from a human donor who had a prior SARS-CoV-2 infection. CDR3s include the opening cysteine and the closing phenylalanine or tryptophan. D genes are given only for firm matches. Expanded clones get a size class; other rows say once, few or many, or leave the size out.

d_call j_call v_call clone_size cdr3_nt cdr3_aa
NA TRBJ1-5 TRBV28 once TGTGCCAGCAGTTTGATACAGGACGGAAATAGCAATCAGCCCCAGCATTTT CASSLIQDGNSNQPQHF
NA TRBJ2-5 TRBV7-3 NA TGTGCCAGCAGCAAGACGCCTGGAGAGACCCAGTACTTC CASSKTPGETQYF
TRBD1 TRBJ1-4 TRBV2 NA TGTGCCAGCACGGACAGGGTGAGGTCTAATGAAAAACTGTTTTTT CASTDRVRSNEKLFF
NA TRBJ1-2 TRBV9 once TGTGCCAGCAGCGTAGGGACAGCCTCACCGGATGGCTACACCTTC CASSVGTASPDGYTF
NA TRBJ1-5 TRBV7-8 NA TGTGCCAGCAGCGTAAGGGGTCGCAATCAGCCCCAGCATTTT CASSVRGRNQPQHF
NA TRBJ1-6 TRBV27 few TGTGCCAGCAGTTTATTTCGGGACACCGATTCACCCCTCCACTTT CASSLFRDTDSPLHF
TRBD1 TRBJ2-4 TRBV7-2 NA TGTGCCAGCAGCTTAGTAGCGACAGGGCCTACTTTCGACATTCAGTACTTC CASSLVATGPTFDIQYF
TRBD1 TRBJ1-6 TRBV4-2 NA TGTGCCAGCAGCCAAGATACCAGGGGGTATAATAATTCACCCCTCCACTTT CASSQDTRGYNNSPLHF
NA TRBJ1-6 TRBV3-1/TRBV3-2 few TGTGCCAGCAGCCAAGATCGCCCGTATAATTCACCCCTCCACTTT CASSQDRPYNSPLHF
NA TRBJ1-3 TRBV4-2 NA TGTGCCAGCAGCCAAGTTGGGGGCTCTGGAAACACCATATATTTT CASSQVGGSGNTIYF
NA TRBJ2-1 TRBV9 NA TGTGCCAGCAGCGGTGGGGGCTCCCTCAATGAGCAGTTCTTC CASSGGGSLNEQFF
TRBD2 TRBJ2-3 TRBV3-1/TRBV3-2 NA TGTGCCAGCAGCTACGGACTAGCCAATGATACGCAGTATTTT CASSYGLANDTQYF
NA TRBJ1-6 TRBV6-5 NA TGTGCCAGCAGCCTTACGATGGACTTTCCCCTCCACTTT CASSLTMDFPLHF
TRBD1 TRBJ1-3 TRBV2 NA TGTGCCAGCAGGGGGACAGGGGCTGGAAACACCATATATTTT CASRGTGAGNTIYF
NA TRBJ2-5 TRBV3-1/TRBV3-2 NA TGTGCCAGCAGCCTCTCGCGAGGGACCCAGTACTTC CASSLSRGTQYF
NA TRBJ2-3 TRBV11-1 NA TGTGCCAGCAGGAAGAGAGGGCAGGGAACAGATACGCAGTATTTT CASRKRGQGTDTQYF
NA TRBJ1-6 TRBV30 NA TGTGCCTGGGATCGAGGAGCAGGGCCCAATTCACCCCTCCACTTT CAWDRGAGPNSPLHF
NA TRBJ1-2 TRBV5-6 NA TGTGCCAGCAGCTCGGTGAAAGGGTATGGCTACACCTTC CASSSVKGYGYTF
TRBD1 TRBJ1-2 TRBV10-3 few TGTGCCATCAGTGGTCAGGGGGCGGTTGGCTACACCTTC CAISGQGAVGYTF
TRBD2 TRBJ2-1 TRBV5-1 NA TGCGCCAGCAGCTTGGGGGGACTAGCGGGAGGGCCAGGGTACAATGAGCAGTTCTTC CASSLGGLAGGPGYNEQFF
NA TRBJ2-3 TRBV9 NA TGTGCCAGCAGCCTCCGATGGGGGGTGGGGGCAGATACGCAGTATTTT CASSLRWGVGADTQYF
NA TRBJ1-4 TRBV6-1 few TGTGCCAGCAGTGATGGGGGGGGCTATGAAAAACTGTTTTTT CASSDGGGYEKLFF
NA TRBJ1-2 TRBV3-1/TRBV3-2 few TGTGCCAGCAGCCAAGATGCAGGGGACTATGGCTACACCTTC CASSQDAGDYGYTF
NA TRBJ2-1 TRBV11-3 NA TGTGCCAGCAGCTCACCGAGAGGCAATGAGCAGTTCTTC CASSSPRGNEQFF
TRBD2 TRBJ2-2 TRBV19 NA TGTGCCAGTAGTATAGGAGCGAGGGGACTAAACACCGGGGAGCTGTTTTTT CASSIGARGLNTGELFF
NA TRBJ1-1 TRBV28 NA TGTGCCAGCACCACCTACTCCTCGGGGGAAGCTTTCTTT CASTTYSSGEAFF
NA TRBJ2-1 TRBV18 few TGTGCCAGCTCACCGGGGACTGAGGGTGAGCAGTTCTTC CASSPGTEGEQFF
TRBD1 TRBJ1-5 TRBV9 few TGTGCCAGCAGCGCAGGGGGCAACAGCAATCAGCCCCAGCATTTT CASSAGGNSNQPQHF
TRBD1 TRBJ1-2 TRBV6-5 NA TGTGCCAGCAGTTACGTTAGGACAGGGGGTAACTATGGCTACACCTTC CASSYVRTGGNYGYTF
NA TRBJ2-2 TRBV29-1 NA TGCAGCGTTGCGGCGTCCACGTCTGTGAACACCGGGGAGCTGTTTTTT CSVAASTSVNTGELFF
TRBD1 TRBJ2-3 TRBV18 few TGTGCCAGCTCACGAAACAGGGGCTCCTACACAGATACGCAGTATTTT CASSRNRGSYTDTQYF
NA TRBJ2-1 TRBV7-2 NA TGTGCCAGCAGCTTAGACAGTCGGTCCTACAATGAGCAGTTCTTC CASSLDSRSYNEQFF
TRBD2 TRBJ2-1 TRBV5-1 few TGCGCCAGCAGCTTGGTATTCGGGAGGGATTACAATGAGCAGTTCTTC CASSLVFGRDYNEQFF
TRBD1 TRBJ1-1 TRBV7-9 NA TGTGCCAACAGCAGACAGGGGGCTGAAGCTTTCTTT CANSRQGAEAFF
NA TRBJ2-2 TRBV7-8 NA TGTGCCAGCAGCTTAAAATACAGGGTAAACACCGGGGAGCTGTTTTTT CASSLKYRVNTGELFF
NA TRBJ2-5 TRBV10-3 NA TGTGCCACCGCAATATCTATGGAGACCCAGTACTTC CATAISMETQYF
NA TRBJ1-1 TRBV6-5 once TGTGCCAGCAGTTACTCGACGGGAGGAGGCACTGAAGCTTTCTTT CASSYSTGGGTEAFF
NA TRBJ1-2 TRBV5-1 NA TGCGCCAGCAGCCCCGATAAGATGGATGGCTACACCTTC CASSPDKMDGYTF
TRBD2 TRBJ2-1 TRBV7-8 NA TGTGCCAGCAGCGTTAGCGGGAGAGTCGACAATGAGCAGTTCTTC CASSVSGRVDNEQFF
TRBD1 TRBJ1-5 TRBV2 NA TGTGCCAGCGCCGACAGGGTTGGGCAGCCCCAGCATTTT CASADRVGQPQHF
TRBD2 TRBJ2-1 TRBV4-2 NA TGTGCCAGCAGCCCCGGGCTAGCGGGGGACAATGAGCAGTTCTTC CASSPGLAGDNEQFF
NA TRBJ1-5 TRBV5-8 NA TGTGCCAGCAGCTTAGTCTTTTATCAGCCCCAGCATTTT CASSLVFYQPQHF
NA TRBJ1-2 TRBV7-3 few TGTGCCAGCAGCTTAAACGCAGGGACGGGCTATGGCTACACCTTC CASSLNAGTGYGYTF
TRBD2 TRBJ2-3 TRBV6-5 NA TGTGCCAGCAAGGTGATAGCGGGAGATACGCAGTATTTT CASKVIAGDTQYF
NA TRBJ2-1 TRBV2 NA TGTGCCAGCAGTCCGTACTTAGGTCATGAGCAGTTCTTC CASSPYLGHEQFF
TRBD1 TRBJ1-2 TRBV5-5 NA TGTGCCAGCAGAAAAACAGGGGACTATGGCTACACCTTC CASRKTGDYGYTF
TRBD2 TRBJ2-3 TRBV3-1/TRBV3-2 NA TGTGCCAGCAGCCGTGTGGGGGGGATTAGCACAGATACGCAGTATTTT CASSRVGGISTDTQYF
NA TRBJ2-1 TRBV3-1/TRBV3-2 NA TGTGCCAGCAGCCAACAGTACAATGAGCAGTTCTTC CASSQQYNEQFF
TRBD2 TRBJ2-7 TRBV2 NA TGTGGGACTGGCGGGAGTATCGACGAGCAGTACTTC CGTGGSIDEQYF
NA TRBJ1-1 TRBV2 NA TGTGCCAGTGTCCGGGACTGGAGCAACACTGAAGCTTTCTTT CASVRDWSNTEAFF
TRBD1 TRBJ2-7 TRBV4-2 NA TGTGCCAGCAGCCAAGGCCCAGGGGGCAGGGGTTCCTACGAGCAGTACTTC CASSQGPGGRGSYEQYF
NA TRBJ1-2 TRBV27 NA TGTGCCAGCAGTTTAAGTGGCCCGGGAGTATACACCTTC CASSLSGPGVYTF